Listed below are T cell receptor beta chains from one sample, sequenced in a study of cytomegalovirus exposure and HLA in healthy donors. TCRdb keeps only in-frame clones here, not all; method: immunoSEQ multiplex PCR. The sample yields around 85,000 clones, approximately 74% seen once. What was sequenced was PBMCs. Receptor source: a man aged 25 to 45 in good health and CMV-seropositive. Both conserved end residues are part of each CDR3. D genes are given only for firm matches. Clone size is stated in some rows and not others, as once, few, many or a class when expanded.

13,-,TRBJ1-1,TRBV6-5,-,CASSRQVHTEAFF,TGTGCCAGCAGTCGCCAGGTGCACACTGAAGCTTTCTTT
11,-,TRBJ1-5,TRBV28,-,CASSLSPAQHF,TGTGCCAGCAGTTTATCCCCGGCCCAGCATTTT
16,TRBD2,TRBJ2-5,TRBV27,-,CASSPRTSGGVETQYF,TGTGCCAGCAGTCCCCGGACTAGCGGGGGGGTGGAGACCCAGTACTTC
16,-,TRBJ2-2,TRBV7-8,-,CASSLDGGTNTGELFF,TGTGCCAGCAGCTTAGACGGCGGAACGAACACCGGGGAGCTGTTTTTT
16,TRBD2,TRBJ2-1,TRBV10-3,-,CAISESSGSSYNEQFF,TGTGCCATCAGTGAGTCTAGCGGGAGCTCCTACAATGAGCAGTTCTTC
13,-,TRBJ2-1,TRBV4-3,few,CASSQDGLASKFF,TGCGCCAGCAGCCAAGATGGCCTAGCTAGTAAGTTCTTC
18,TRBD2,TRBJ2-3,TRBV2,-,CALRKGALAGGHKDTQYF,TGTGCCCTCAGAAAGGGGGCCCTAGCGGGGGGGCATAAAGATACGCAGTATTTT
16,TRBD1,TRBJ2-5,TRBV5-4,-,CASSYALQGARETQYF,TGTGCCAGCAGCTATGCCCTACAGGGGGCAAGGGAGACCCAGTACTTC
14,TRBD1,TRBJ1-3,TRBV5-1,-,CASSRDRERNTIYF,TGCGCCAGCAGCCGGGACAGGGAGAGAAACACCATATATTTT
15,TRBD1,TRBJ2-5,TRBV19,-,CASSIVGDRVETQYF,TGTGCCAGTAGTATAGTGGGAGACAGGGTAGAGACCCAGTACTTC
15,TRBD1,TRBJ1-6,TRBV19,-,CASSILAGGNSPLHF,TGTGCCAGTAGTATATTGGCAGGGGGTAATTCACCCCTCCACTTT
15,-,TRBJ1-6,TRBV4-1,-,CASSQVQGKASPLHF,TGCGCCAGCAGCCAAGTCCAGGGGAAGGCTTCACCCCTCCACTTT
14,-,TRBJ2-1,TRBV19,-,CASSIQGSYNEQFF,TGTGCCAGTAGTATTCAGGGATCCTACAATGAGCAGTTCTTC
18,-,TRBJ2-1,TRBV7-2,-,CASSSELRGRISYNEQFF,TGTGCCAGCAGCTCAGAGCTAAGGGGGAGAATCTCCTACAATGAGCAGTTCTTC
15,-,TRBJ2-7,TRBV2,once,CASSEKGASGYEQYF,TGTGCCAGCAGTGAAAAAGGGGCTAGTGGGTACGAGCAGTACTTC
13,-,TRBJ1-5,TRBV12-5,-,CASGLEGNQPQHF,TGTGCTAGTGGTTTGGAGGGGAATCAGCCCCAGCATTTT
13,-,TRBJ2-5,TRBV5-4,few,CASSTTDQETQYF,TGTGCCAGCAGTACGACAGATCAAGAGACCCAGTACTTC
15,-,TRBJ1-2,TRBV27,-,CASSLRTPPNYGYTF,TGTGCCAGCAGTTTAAGAACACCCCCTAACTATGGCTACACCTTC